This TCR beta chain was sequenced during a study of response to subunit inactivated influenza vaccine. General study results and limits: Authors proposed each seasonal influenza vaccination draws in few new T cells.

This clonotype showed up many times. Its antigen is as yet unknown. Trimming pared 3 bases from V and 1 base from J, leaving 20 bases between. CDR3 length: 18 amino acids. TCRdb re-called the RT-PCR reads with MiXCR, one entry per CDR3 protein. In the table there are fewer than 800,000 distinct CDR3 sequences, 15% to 18% of which are singletons. Sequencing used PBMCs from blood, obtained 11 to 12 days after vaccination. The receptor was isolated from a man in his fifties or sixties who received an inactivated influenza vaccine. This chain links TRBV12-3 or TRBV12-4 with TRBJ2-3; D might be TRBD2 (5 bases). CDR3 protein: CASSFLGPRADGTDTQYF. The CDR3 DNA is TGTGCCAGCAGTTTTTTGGGCCCGAGGGCTGACGGCACAGATACGCAGTATTTT.